This TCR beta chain was sequenced for a study of shared clonotypes between healthy human individuals. Study-wide results and caveats: Limited genetic and exposure-history diversity came from having few donors.

Clones were read by immunoSEQ multiplex PCR, and TCRdb kept only the in-frame ones, dropping some. The repertoire holds about half a million clones, about 80% seen once, with more than 10% in the top ten. Points on this clone: No antigen is known for it.

The CDR3 sequence is 12 residues long. CDR1 and CDR2 (germline): MDHEN, SYDVKM. Trimming took 5 bases from V and 13 from J, leaving 18 bases between them. The genes are TRBV28 and TRBJ2-7; the D gene is possibly TRBD1 (6 bases). This clonotype was obtained from a woman aged 40 to 55 in good health. Some clones in this sample may be carry-over from other donors' samples. The material sequenced was PBMCs. The CDR3 DNA is TGTGCCAGCAGTGAACCCCCGGGACAACAATACTTC. Translation gives CASSEPPGQQYF.